The clone carrying this T cell receptor beta chain was observed at least ten times. Antigen specificity is unknown. This specimen belongs to a study of T cell repertoires in cytomegalovirus infection. Background on the study: The public TCR beta signatures pointed to both CMV infection and matching HLA type. General study points: Within the response measured ex vivo, HLA-C-restricted CMV-specific TCR beta clonotypes were dominant.

TCRdb reprocessed the reads with MiXCR, giving one entry per CDR3 protein. The table has 490,000 or so distinct CDR3 sequences, about 11% seen once. The sequence came from a human donor in good health (CMV status not recorded). Some clones in this sample may be carry-over from other donors' samples. Sample: PBMCs.

The chain's CDR3 is CASSPHKFGIEAFF. For the CDR3, the DNA is TGTGCCAGCAGTCCCCATAAGTTCGGGATTGAAGCTTTCTTT. This sequence joins TRBV27 and TRBJ1-1; D not resolved. CDR1 MNHEY and CDR2 SMNVEV come from the germline V gene (reference sequence). V was clipped by 5 bases and J by 7 bases, with 17 bases between them. The CDR3 covers 14 residues.